This T cell receptor (beta chain) was found in a study of cytomegalovirus exposure and HLA in healthy donors. General study results and limits: The study flagged roughly 160 TCR beta chains as cytomegalovirus-associated. Exclusion applied to some V segments, including TRBV6-2 and TRBV6-3, as they were indistinguishable. Accurate predictions that matched the HLA-A and HLA-B alleles of most subjects were reportedly made from TCR beta sequences.

Germline values: CDR1 SQVTM, CDR2 ANQGSEA. The CDR3 runs 12 residues. The ends were cut back, 8 bases at V and 5 bases at J, with 13 bases in the middle. In the PCR, 60 Vbeta and 13 Jbeta primers were used. Sequenced by immunoSEQ multiplex PCR; TCRdb stores in-frame clones only, minus some. There are about 150,000 clones in the sample; about 75% occur only once, and about 0.66% lies in the top ten. As concerns this clone: The antigen is not known.

The sequence derives from a male donor in good health and CMV-seronegative. V and J are TRBV29-1 and TRBJ2-1, with D unclear. The sample taken for sequencing was PBMCs. The CDR3 loop reads CSPTVGHNEQFF. The CDR3 DNA reads as TGCAGCCCCACAGTGGGCCACAATGAGCAGTTCTTC.